This T cell receptor beta chain was captured in a study of T cells in Graves' hyperthyroidism and ophthalmopathy. This clonotype was picked up many times. Amplification of TCR beta CDR3 regions used RNA as the template. The TCR CDR3 first-round RT-PCR relied on the HTBI primer set. TCRdb analysed the multiplex PCR reads with MiXCR anew, one entry per CDR3 protein. Of approximately 300,000 distinct CDR3 sequences in the sample, roughly a fifth are singletons; the top ten hold 39%. Germline CDR1 LNHNV, CDR2 YYDKDF (reference sequence). Between the trimmed V and J ends, which lost 3 bases and 0 bases, there was a span of 6 bases. CDR3 length equals 13 residues.

This TCR came from a middle-aged man with Graves' ophthalmopathy. The chain uses TRBV15 and TRBJ2-7, with unresolved D. The sample was blood. CDR3 nucleotide sequence: TGTGCCACCAGCAGGGGGTTCTCCTACGAGCAGTACTTC. Encoded protein: CATSRGFSYEQYF.